This T cell receptor beta chain was identified during a study of human T cells and chemical hapten exposure (dated by TCRdb to the early 2020s). For the study in its entirety: For sensitization, 2% DPC in acetone was applied to an approximately 2 cm by approximately 2 cm area of upper inner arm skin. Most of the patients in the cohort were female, and the cohort covered alopecia areata with under or over 50% scalp involvement, alopecia totalis and alopecia universalis. Libraries were pooled for sequencing, and variation in per-sample TCR yields was attributed mainly to small differences in library volumes within the pool. For TCR sequencing, blood came from approximately 29 alopecia patients at anywhere from one to four time points (pre-sensitization, 2, 6 and 24 weeks). Patient blood was sampled pre-sensitization (week 0) and at 2, 6 and about 24 weeks after DPC sensitization. Patch testing was done on the upper back using Finn chambers containing 0.01% DPC, and results were scored after 6 days according to International Contact Dermatitis Research Group standards. Throughout the study period of 20 to 30 weeks, patients also received therapeutic DPC doses to the scalp every week. This study followed changes in the peripheral blood TCR repertoire in vivo during primary and secondary sensitization of alopecia patients to the hapten diphenylcyclopropenone (DPC). Overall study outcomes, separate from this receptor: The number of PT1 expanded TCRs positively correlated with patch test score, significant at thresholds 8, 16 and 32 but not 4. After repeated subsampling, the strength of the expansion versus patch-test correlation and the threshold at which it became significant changed. Expanded TCRs formed significantly more large CDR3 similarity clusters than pre-sensitization or healthy control sets, consistent with antigen-driven responses. The number of TCRs above 1 in 1000 frequency did not change with DPC sensitization; there was no evidence of global repertoire structure alterations. Alopecia, a presumed autoimmune disease, was present in all patients, so the immune response of the patients might differ from that of healthy individuals.

This clonotype was counted many times. This receptor's antigen is unknown. No much larger clone exists at a distance of one base, and base qualities are not known. The time point label here, explained by the study, means: pre-sensitization, week 0. Per the publication, the treatment or condition label means: therapeutic diphenylcyclopropenone sensitization with weekly scalp DPC. Blood at each patch-test visit was drawn before the patch test was applied. Patients were considered eligible if aged 18 to 70, diagnosed with alopecia and deemed suitable for DPC therapy, and patients were excluded if pregnant. Unfractionated whole blood was collected in Tempus Blood RNA tubes, and total RNA was extracted from that blood. The library relied on RACE. The sequencing machine was a NextSeq 500. During library preparation, unique molecular identifiers were attached to individual cDNA molecules so that TCRs could be counted in a quantitative, reproducible way. For every blood RNA sample, sequencing covered both the TCR alpha and TCR beta chains. The study's processing was this. The median number of TCRs per sample was over 95,000, ranging from roughly 20,000 to 700,000. V, J and CDR3 annotation of the TCR reads was carried out using the Decombinator software suite. For the PS versus PT1 abundance plots, all samples were subsampled to the same number of TCRs (28,000). Expanded TCRs were defined as absent before sensitization and observed at least eight times at the 2-week time point. TCRdb passed the public sequencing reads through fastp at Q25 and MiXCR, retaining productive beta sequences. CDR3 protein sequences are deduplicated, and each keeps its most common genes and DNA. TCRdb, rather than the study authors, made the V and J calls. This sample lists 60,000 to 75,000 distinct CDR3 sequences; around 6.6% were detected once. 1.6% of the sample is in the top ten clones.

V ends up 6 bases short and J 6 bases short, with an unmatched junction base count of 7. CDR1 is given as MNHEY and CDR2 as SVGAGI, both from the germline V gene. The CDR3 holds 15 amino acids from the cysteine to the phenylalanine. The only DNA kept is the CDR3, 45 bases in frame from the first base. Recombination connected TRBV6-5 to TRBJ2-3; a stretch of 12 junction bases matches TRBD2. The receptor's source is a woman aged 25 to 39 with alopecia areata. Some clones in this sample may be carry-over from other donors' samples. This sample comprised whole blood, obtained in connection with sensitization to the hapten diphenylcyclopropenone (DPC). In nucleotide form, the sequence is TGTGCCAGCAGGATGACTAGCGGGGGACCCGATACGCAGTATTTT. It translates as CASRMTSGGPDTQYF.